The 28 T cell receptor beta chains listed next were all sequenced from one sample in a study of glioma-infiltrating T cells. TCR alpha and beta CDR3 regions were amplified from RNA using iRepertoire nested multiplex PCR. In TCRdb, the multiplex PCR reads were re-called with MiXCR into one record per CDR3 protein. The table includes fewer than 250,000 distinct CDR3 sequences, 30% to 40% detected once. The sample was glioma tissue, nonneoplastic brain tissue, or PBMCs (not recorded which). These receptors were collected from a human donor with low-grade glioma or glioblastoma, undergoing nonglioma brain surgery, or in good health (not recorded which).

This clonotype has at least ten counts. This CDR3 is CAINDLRGRSTEAFF. Here the CDR3 DNA reads TGTGCCATCAACGACCTCAGGGGTAGGAGCACTGAAGCTTTCTTT. This chain joins TRBV10-3 and TRBJ1-1, with D possibly being TRBD1 (6 bases). V was shortened by 7 bases and J by 4 bases, with 19 bases between the two germline ends. This CDR3 contains 15 residues. The V gene's germline CDR1 is ENHRY and CDR2 SYGVKD.

This clonotype has at least ten counts. The rearrangement joins TRBV7-8 to TRBJ2-7; no definite D call. Per germline, CDR1 SGHVS and CDR2 FQNEAQ. The V end was cut by 1 base, the J end by 4 bases, with 11 bases between. This CDR3 is built from 14 residues. CDR3 protein: CASSLVISVYEQYF. Written as DNA, the CDR3 is TGTGCCAGCAGCTTAGTGATTTCAGTTTACGAGCAGTACTTC.

DNA for the CDR3: TGCGCCAGCAGCCAAGACGTGACCCGGGCCTACGAGCAGTACTTC. It codes for CASSQDVTRAYEQYF. The V call is TRBV4-1, the J call TRBJ2-7; no clear D. Per the germline V gene, CDR1 is MGHRA and CDR2 is YSYEKL. V was cut by 0 bases and J by 2 bases, with 11 bases left in between. This CDR3 has 15 residues.

A note on this clonotype: The junction differs from germline at one of its ends, possibly a read error. This chain links TRBV2 with TRBJ1-3; 8 nucleotides agree with TRBD1. This CDR3 contains 16 residues. CDR1 SNHLY and CDR2 FYNNEI come from the germline V gene. The CDR3, as DNA: TGTGCCAGCAGTGAAACAGGGGGACTCTCTGCAAACACCATATATTTT. As protein: CASSETGGLSANTIYF. The full variable domain, in which reference TRBV2 and TRBJ1-3 provide the parts outside the CDR3, is EPEVTQTPSHQVTQMGQEVILRCVPISNHLYFYWYRQILGQKVEFLVSFYNNEISEKSEIFDDQFSVERPDGSNFTLKIRSTKLEDSAMYFCASSETGGLSANTIYFGEGSWLTVV.

There are many counts of this clonotype. This chain links TRBV6-1 with TRBJ2-1; the D is unclear. Between the trimmed V and J ends, which lost 3 bases and 0 bases, there was a span of 9 bases. Germline assignment: CDR1 MNHNS and CDR2 SASEGT. This CDR3 contains 15 residues. This CDR3 reads CASSDLGSSYNEQFF. The DNA of the CDR3 is TGTGCCAGCAGTGACTTGGGTAGCTCCTACAATGAGCAGTTCTTC.

As regards this clonotype: This sequence may be a read error, since a much larger clone differs from it by one base. In DNA form, the CDR3 reads TGCGCCAGCAGCTTACAGACAGGTTACCAAGATACCCAGTACTTC. It is translated as CASSLQTGYQDTQYF. V is TRBV5-1 and J is TRBJ2-5, with a possible D match to TRBD1 (6 bases). This CDR3 region has 15 residues. Per germline, CDR1 SGHRS and CDR2 YFSETQ.

This clonotype was detected ten times or more. The chain has TRBV7-9 and TRBJ2-3; 11 positions match TRBD2. Germline V gene lookup returns CDR1 SEHNR and CDR2 FQNEAQ (reference sequence). This CDR3 has 19 residues. The V gene end was trimmed by 5 bases and the J gene end by 0 bases; junction bases not matched to a gene: 13. The CDR3 DNA reads as TGTGCCAGCAGCACCCCCTTTAGCGGGAGGGCCACTAGCACAGATACGCAGTATTTT. It is translated as CASSTPFSGRATSTDTQYF.

In this sample, this clonotype turned up many times. CDR3 loop: CASSPTNGDTQYF. The CDR3 DNA reads TGTGCCAGCTCCCCAACAAATGGGGATACGCAGTATTTT. The J gene is TRBJ2-3, the V gene TRBV18, with D unclear. CDR1 and CDR2 (germline): KGHSH, LQKENI. Trimming removed 6 bases at V and 6 bases at J, with 13 bases between. This CDR3 comprises 13 residues.

In this sample, this clonotype turned up many times. This sequence joins TRBV20-1 and TRBJ1-2, with D hard to call. From germline, CDR1 is DFQATT and CDR2 SNEGSKA (reference sequence). V shed 3 bases and J shed 0 bases, with 17 bases lying between them. The CDR3 extends over 16 amino acids. The CDR3 is CSAREEWPDPNYGYTF. CDR3 nucleotide sequence: TGCAGTGCTAGGGAGGAGTGGCCTGACCCTAACTATGGCTACACCTTC.

The rearrangement joins TRBV12-3 or TRBV12-4 to TRBJ2-7; maybe TRBD2 (5 bases). V lost 6 bases and J 4 bases, leaving 19 bases between the germline ends. CDR3 size: 15 residues. This CDR3 is CASSQIGLRKYEQYF. As DNA, the CDR3 is TGTGCCAGCAGCCAGATCGGACTCCGCAAATACGAGCAGTACTTC.

This clonotype was seen repeatedly, ten times or more. V and J are TRBV7-2 and TRBJ1-5; the D gene is possibly TRBD1 (5 bases). CDR1 and CDR2 from the germline V gene are SGHTA and FQGNSA. V dropped 5 bases and J dropped 6 bases, with 17 bases sitting between them. The CDR3 length is 15 residues. The CDR3: CASSPPGVSSQPQHF. The DNA for the CDR3 is TGTGCCAGCAGCCCCCCGGGGGTGAGTAGTCAGCCCCAGCATTTT.

This chain uses TRBV5-1 with TRBJ2-7; the D gene is possibly TRBD1 (6 bases). CDR3 length: 14 residues. Germline V CDR1 and CDR2: SGHRS, YFSETQ. V lost 4 bases and J 2 bases, leaving 13 bases between the germline ends. The CDR3 nucleotides read TGCGCCAGCAGCAGTACAGGGACCCCCTACGAGCAGTACTTC. The encoded protein is CASSSTGTPYEQYF. Supplemented by reference TRBV5-1 and TRBJ2-7, the full variable domain reads KAGVTQTPRYLIKTRGQQVTLSCSPISGHRSVSWYQQTPGQGLQFLFEYFSETQRNKGNFPGRFSGRQFSNSRSEMNVSTLELGDSALYLCASSSTGTPYEQYFGPGTRLTVT.

The chain uses TRBV20-1 and TRBJ2-7; a weak D match, TRBD2 (6 bases). The ends were cut back, 6 bases at V and 7 bases at J, with 22 bases in the middle. From germline, CDR1 is DFQATT and CDR2 SNEGSKA (reference sequence). This CDR3 is built from 14 residues. The CDR3 loop is CSATHIAEAREQYF. Written as DNA, the CDR3 is TGCAGTGCAACCCACATAGCGGAAGCTAGGGAGCAGTACTTC.

This clonotype has a count of ten or more. The CDR3 protein is CSARGGGAESQPQHF. In DNA, the CDR3 is TGCAGTGCTAGGGGAGGGGGGGCAGAGAGTCAGCCCCAGCATTTT. The V and J genes are TRBV20-1 and TRBJ1-5; weak D call: TRBD1 (6 bases). Germline-derived CDR1 and CDR2 are DFQATT and SNEGSKA (reference sequence). Trimming pared 3 bases from V and 6 bases from J, leaving 18 bases between. The CDR3 spans 15 residues.

This clonotype appeared many times. The chain uses TRBV20-1 and TRBJ2-1, with unresolved D. Trimming stripped 3 bases from V and 7 bases from J, with 4 bases between. Germline V gene lookup returns CDR1 DFQATT and CDR2 SNEGSKA (reference sequence). CDR3 length equals 10 residues. CDR3 bases: TGCAGTGCTAGTGCAAATGAGCAGTTCTTC. Protein product: CSASANEQFF.

In its sample, this clonotype was seen many times. CDR3 region: CASSLGASGRTSYEQYF. CDR3 sequence (DNA): TGTGCCAGCAGCTTAGGGGCTAGCGGGAGGACATCCTACGAGCAGTACTTC. The chain is built from TRBV7-9 and TRBJ2-7, with 11 bases that match TRBD2. V was pared by 1 base and J by 1 base, with 6 bases of the junction left unmatched. CDR1 and CDR2 (germline): SEHNR, FQNEAQ (reference sequence). The CDR3 runs to 17 residues.

This clonotype has more than one count but fewer than ten. The rearrangement uses TRBV5-4 and TRBJ2-7; TRBD1 agrees at 10 bases. This CDR3 is 15 amino acids long. Germline CDR1 reads SGHNT; CDR2 reads YYREEE (reference sequence). J gave up 4 bases and V 0 bases, and 4 bases lay outside the gene matches. The CDR3 DNA is TGTGCCAGCAGCTTGGATGGGGGACAGGGGTACGAGCAGTACTTC. Translation: CASSLDGGQGYEQYF. Full variable domain (rest looked up from reference TRBV5-4 and TRBJ2-7): ETGVTQSPTHLIKTRGQQVTLRCSSQSGHNTVSWYQQALGQGPQFIFQYYREEENGRGNFPPRFSGLQFPNYSSELNVNALELDDSALYLCASSLDGGQGYEQYFGPGTRLTVT.

This clonotype was recorded at least ten times. The rearrangement links TRBV20-1 to TRBJ2-1; the match to TRBD2 covers 7 bases. Germline V gene data show CDR1 as DFQATT and CDR2 as SNEGSKA (reference sequence). The CDR3 totals 13 residues. V was pared by 1 base and J by 8 bases, with 5 bases of the junction left unmatched. The CDR3: CSARVSGRDEQFF. In DNA, the CDR3 is TGCAGTGCTAGAGTTAGCGGGCGTGATGAGCAGTTCTTC.

This clonotype was observed a handful of times. This chain connects TRBV3-1 to TRBJ2-1, with TRBD1 identical over 9 bases. CDR1 is LGHDT and CDR2 is YNNKEL in the germline V gene (reference sequence). V shed 4 bases, J shed 7 bases, and the junction held 8 bases outside the gene matches. The CDR3 extends over 15 amino acids. The CDR3 loop reads CASSLPGQGWNEQFF. The CDR3 nucleotides are TGTGCCAGCAGCCTACCGGGACAGGGCTGGAATGAGCAGTTCTTC.

About this clonotype itself: A single base separates this from a much larger clone, so it may be a read error. The chain is built from TRBV18 and TRBJ1-5; D ambiguous. The CDR3 loop spans 13 amino acids. V lost 2 bases, J lost 6 bases, and 8 bases lay in between. Germline V gene data show CDR1 as KGHSH and CDR2 as LQKENI. The CDR3 DNA reads as TGTGCCAGCTCACCAGGTCCGGCTCAGCCCCAGCATTTT. It is translated as CASSPGPAQPQHF. Based on the CDR3 plus reference TRBV18 and TRBJ1-5, the full variable domain is NAGVMQNPRHLVRRRGQEARLRCSPMKGHSHVYWYRQLPEEGLKFMVYLQKENIIDESGMPKERFSAEFPKEGPSILRIQQVVRGDSAAYFCASSPGPAQPQHFGDGTRLSIL.

This clonotype was seen just once. Since a much larger clone is just one base distant, this may be a read error. The genes are TRBV27 and TRBJ2-3; TRBD1 might be the D (6 bases). Germline-derived CDR1 and CDR2 are MNHEY and SMNVEV (reference sequence). The CDR3 loop spans 16 amino acids. This chain's CDR3 is CASSQGFTGYTYTQYF. The DNA for the CDR3 is TGTGCCAGCAGCCAAGGTTTCACAGGGTACACATATACGCAGTATTTT.

The chain carries TRBV2 and TRBJ2-5; 12 nucleotides align to TRBD1. The CDR3 consists of 20 residues. V shed 2 bases, J shed 2 bases, and the junction held 15 bases outside the gene matches. Germline lookup yields CDR1 SNHLY and CDR2 FYNNEI. The CDR3 region has the DNA TGTGCCAGCAGTGAACCATACGGGACAGGGGGCCGAACGAGTCAAGAGACCCAGTACTTC. It codes for CASSEPYGTGGRTSQETQYF.

V and J are TRBV7-9 and TRBJ2-6; D not resolved. V dropped 5 bases and J dropped 0 bases, with 11 bases sitting between them. CDR3 length: 16 amino acids. Germline V gene lookup returns CDR1 SEHNR and CDR2 FQNEAQ (reference sequence). The DNA of the CDR3 is TGTGCCAGCAGCCTAACCCTTCTCTCTGGGGCCAACGTCCTGACTTTC. Its translation is CASSLTLLSGANVLTF.

This clonotype is medium-sized (0.01 to 0.1%) by share. This rearrangement joins TRBV3-1 to TRBJ2-3, with 10 bases matching TRBD1. Germline V gene lookup returns CDR1 LGHDT and CDR2 YNNKEL (reference sequence). With 0 bases clipped from V and 2 bases from J, the junction kept 5 bases outside the gene matches. The CDR3 is 17 residues long. The CDR3 loop is CASSQDQGTGDTDTQYF. CDR3 bases: TGTGCCAGCAGCCAAGATCAAGGGACAGGGGACACAGATACGCAGTATTTT.

This clonotype was counted once. A much more abundant neighbour one base away suggests this may be a read error. The chain has TRBV4-1 and TRBJ2-3, with D possibly TRBD1 on 6 matching bases. Trimming removed 1 base at V and 2 bases at J, with 13 bases between. CDR3 length: 16 residues. Germline CDR1 and CDR2: MGHRA and YSYEKL. CDR3 sequence (DNA): TGCGCCAGCAGCCAAGCAGCTAGGGGGACCACAGATACGCAGTATTTT. Translating gives CASSQAARGTTDTQYF.

This clonotype was observed a single time. A single base separates this from a much larger clone, so it may be a read error. J is TRBJ1-2 and V is TRBV6-6, with D possibly being TRBD1 (5 bases). The V gene lost 6 bases and the J gene lost 8 bases, with 19 bases spanning the gap. The length of the CDR3 is 14 residues. Germline CDR1 is MNHNY and CDR2 is SVGAGI (reference sequence). The DNA of the CDR3 is TGTGCCAGCAGCCAACGGGACGGCATCAAGGGCTACACCTTC. Its protein is CASSQRDGIKGYTF.

This clonotype has just a few counts. The genes are TRBV4-3 and TRBJ2-7; D uncertain. Germline V gene sequence: CDR1 LGHNA, CDR2 YSLEER. The CDR3 contains 14 residues. Trimming cost V 0 bases and J 7 bases, with 13 bases left between them. This CDR3 reads CASSQDLVGREQYF. DNA for the CDR3: TGCGCCAGCAGCCAAGATTTGGTAGGCAGGGAGCAGTACTTC.

As to this clonotype: The junction shows a germline mismatch at one end, possibly a read error. The chain links TRBV15 to TRBJ2-1; 8 bases agree with TRBD2. The germline V gene encodes CDR1 LNHNV and CDR2 YYDKDF (reference sequence). The CDR3 extends over 16 amino acids. The CDR3 reads CATSIYVRIAGNEQFF. In DNA form, the CDR3 reads TGTGCCACCAGCATTTATGTCCGGATAGCGGGGAATGAGCAGTTCTTT.